This T cell receptor (beta chain) was captured by sequencing in a study of CD8 T cells in ankylosing spondylitis. One entry per CDR3 protein results from TCRdb running MiXCR on the 5' RACE reads. Of 290,000 or so distinct CDR3 sequences listed, less than 25% are singletons. The CDR3 is 13 residues long. Trimming removed 4 bases from V and 2 bases from J, with 6 bases in between. Germline CDR1 MNHEY, CDR2 SVGEGT. This chain uses TRBV6-2 or TRBV6-3 with TRBJ2-1; D remains ambiguous. The material sequenced was blood, either unsorted or a sorted T cell fraction (not recorded which). The sequence was collected from a female donor with ankylosing spondylitis or in good health (not recorded which). The CDR3 here is CASSSTAYNEQFF. The CDR3 coding sequence is TGTGCCAGCAGTTCGACTGCCTACAATGAGCAGTTCTTC.